Presented here are 32 T cell receptor beta chains from one specimen sequenced in a study of blood T cell repertoires in COVID-19. Some clones are missing from TCRdb's copy, which holds only in-frame ones; the method was immunoSEQ multiplex PCR. The sample contains over 250,000 clones, less than 90% of which appear only once. Input material: PBMCs or T cells enriched from blood (not recorded which). The receptors shown here come from a woman aged 50 to 60 who had recovered from COVID-19.

Regarding this clone: The sample has other DNA sequences that encode this CDR3 too. This chain joins TRBV7-8 and TRBJ1-1, with TRBD1 matching over 7 bases. Germline CDR1 reads SGHVS; CDR2 reads FQNEAQ. V was clipped by 5 bases and J by 0 bases; unmatched bases: 6. The CDR3 consists of 15 residues. The CDR3 region is CASSPRTGLNTEAFF. Written as DNA, the CDR3 is TGTGCCAGCAGCCCCCGGACAGGCTTGAACACTGAAGCTTTCTTT.

The chain couples TRBV7-2 to TRBJ2-1; TRBD2 is a possible D gene (6 bases). This CDR3 has 15 residues. Germline CDR1 reads SGHTA; CDR2 reads FQGNSA. Between the trimmed V and J ends, which lost 2 bases and 9 bases, there was a span of 17 bases. The CDR3 spells CASSLTGTLPIEQFF. Written as DNA, the CDR3 is TGTGCCAGCAGCTTAACTGGGACTCTCCCCATTGAGCAGTTCTTC.

The V and J genes are TRBV2 and TRBJ1-1, with D perhaps matching TRBD1 (5 bases). CDR1 and CDR2 from the germline V gene are SNHLY and FYNNEI. Trimming shortened V by 9 bases and J by 6 bases, and 5 bases separated the two germline ends. The CDR3 has 9 amino acids. This chain's CDR3 is CARGAEAFF. In DNA, the CDR3 is TGTGCCAGAGGGGCTGAAGCTTTCTTT.

The chain carries TRBV2 and TRBJ1-5; possible D gene TRBD1, 5 bases. Germline V lookup: CDR1 SNHLY, CDR2 FYNNEI. The CDR3 contains 15 residues. Trimming left V 6 bases short and J 2 bases short, with 14 bases between. CDR3 sequence (DNA): TGTGCCAGCAGCTTAGACCCGGGGGGCAATCAGCCCCAGCATTTT. Protein product: CASSLDPGGNQPQHF.

The gene calls are TRBV5-8 and TRBJ2-7, with D possibly being TRBD1 (6 bases). Deletions cut 4 bases from V and 3 bases from J, with 20 bases between. CDR1 and CDR2 (germline): SGHTS, YDEGEE. There are 16 residues in the CDR3. The CDR3 is CASSAKTGLLNYEQYF. The CDR3, as DNA: TGTGCCAGCAGCGCAAAGACAGGATTACTCAACTACGAGCAGTACTTC.

V usage is TRBV7-2 and J usage is TRBJ2-3; a possible D gene is TRBD2 (6 bases). CDR1 SGHTA and CDR2 FQGNSA come from the germline V gene. This CDR3 spans 16 amino acids. V lost 5 bases, J lost 2 bases, and 17 bases lay in between. This chain's CDR3 is CASSLQLAADTDTQYF. As DNA, the CDR3 is TGTGCCAGCAGCCTCCAACTAGCCGCCGACACAGATACGCAGTATTTT.

This chain connects TRBV28 to TRBJ1-5, with D tentatively TRBD1 (5 bases). V lost 6 bases to trimming and J lost 1 base, with 16 bases between them. This CDR3 is built from 16 residues. The germline V gene has CDR1 MDHEN and CDR2 SYDVKM. CDR3 region: CASSSGPYRSNQPQHF. The CDR3 DNA follows: TGTGCCAGCAGCTCAGGGCCCTATAGAAGCAATCAGCCCCAGCATTTT.

The chain joins TRBV19 to TRBJ1-2; TRBD1 matches at 9 bases. The V gene end was trimmed by 3 bases and the J gene end by 7 bases; junction bases not matched to a gene: 9. The CDR3 is 15 amino acids. The germline CDR1 and CDR2 sequences are LNHDA and SQIVND (reference sequence). The CDR3: CASSILAQGASGYTF. CDR3 in DNA: TGTGCCAGTAGTATCCTGGCACAGGGGGCATCTGGCTACACCTTC.

The chain couples TRBV28 to TRBJ2-2; TRBD1 is a possible D gene (6 bases). Germline assignment: CDR1 MDHEN and CDR2 SYDVKM. Between the trimmed V and J ends, which lost 5 bases and 6 bases, there was a span of 13 bases. The CDR3 loop spans 14 amino acids. In DNA, the CDR3 is TGTGCCAGCAGTCACAGGGTAAACGCCGGGGAGCTGTTTTTT. Translation: CASSHRVNAGELFF. The complete variable domain, with remaining parts taken from reference TRBV28 and TRBJ2-2, reads DVKVTQSSRYLVKRTGEKVFLECVQDMDHENMFWYRQDPGLGLRLIYFSYDVKMKEKGDIPEGYSVSREKKERFSLILESASTNQTSMYLCASSHRVNAGELFFGEGSRLTVL.

The chain joins TRBV4-3 to TRBJ1-2; 9 positions match TRBD1. CDR1 is LGHNA, CDR2 YSLEER, per germline. V shed 1 base and J 3 bases; nucleotides not matched to a gene: 3. The CDR3 is 15 residues long. The chain's CDR3 is CASSQAGTGHYGYTF. CDR3 DNA sequence: TGCGCCAGCAGCCAAGCGGGGACAGGGCACTATGGCTACACCTTC.

The chain is built from TRBV7-2 and TRBJ2-2; 8 nucleotides agree with TRBD2. The V segment lost 5 bases and the J segment 1 base; nucleotides outside the gene matches: 6. Germline V gene data show CDR1 as SGHTA and CDR2 as FQGNSA. The CDR3 has 16 residues. In DNA form, the CDR3 reads TGTGCCAGCAGCCCAAGGACTAGCCGGAACACCGGGGAGCTGTTTTTT. Translating gives CASSPRTSRNTGELFF. The full variable domain, in which reference TRBV7-2 and TRBJ2-2 provide the parts outside the CDR3, is GAGVSQSPSNKVTEKGKDVELRCDPISGHTALYWYRQSLGQGLEFLIYFQGNSAPDKSGLPSDRFSAERTGGSVSTLTIQRTQQEDSAVYLCASSPRTSRNTGELFFGEGSRLTVL.

The chain employs TRBV4-3 and TRBJ1-1; D remains unclear. This CDR3 is 15 amino acids long. Germline lookup yields CDR1 LGHNA and CDR2 YSLEER. The V and J ends lost 1 base and 4 bases respectively, with 13 bases between them. CDR3 in amino acids: CASSQGGKGGTEAFF. The CDR3 DNA follows: TGCGCCAGCAGCCAAGGTGGGAAGGGAGGCACTGAAGCTTTCTTT.

This rearrangement joins TRBV6-2 or TRBV6-3 to TRBJ1-5, with 8 bases lining up with TRBD1. Germline CDR1 is MNHEY and CDR2 is SVGEGT. CDR3 length equals 18 residues. J was trimmed by 1 base and V by 0 bases; bases with no gene match: 8. CDR3 amino acids: CASSYSGTGLRSNQPQHF. The DNA of the CDR3 is TGTGCCAGCAGTTACTCGGGGACAGGTCTTAGGAGCAATCAGCCCCAGCATTTT.

V is TRBV7-2 and J is TRBJ2-1; perhaps TRBD2 as D (5 bases). V lost 1 base and J 2 bases, leaving 9 bases between the germline ends. Germline CDR1 SGHTA, CDR2 FQGNSA. The CDR3 has 15 residues. The CDR3 loop reads CASSLGREPYNEQFF. The CDR3 DNA reads as TGTGCCAGCAGCTTAGGTCGGGAACCCTACAATGAGCAGTTCTTC.

This chain joins TRBV28 and TRBJ1-5; perhaps TRBD1 as D (5 bases). The CDR3 is 17 amino acids. V was cut by 2 bases and J by 4 bases, with 18 bases left in between. CDR1 and CDR2 (germline): MDHEN, SYDVKM. The CDR3 is CASSLAGLKKGNQPQHF. DNA of the CDR3: TGTGCCAGCAGTTTAGCGGGACTTAAAAAAGGGAATCAGCCCCAGCATTTT. The whole variable domain, filled in from reference TRBV28 and TRBJ1-5, reads DVKVTQSSRYLVKRTGEKVFLECVQDMDHENMFWYRQDPGLGLRLIYFSYDVKMKEKGDIPEGYSVSREKKERFSLILESASTNQTSMYLCASSLAGLKKGNQPQHFGDGTRLSIL.

The chain uses TRBV28 and TRBJ1-2; TRBD1 aligns across 10 bases. Germline V gene sequence: CDR1 MDHEN, CDR2 SYDVKM. The CDR3 spans 16 residues. The V segment lost 10 bases and the J segment 4 bases; nucleotides outside the gene matches: 15. CDR3 in amino acids: CATRLDRGRLSYGYTF. CDR3 sequence (DNA): TGTGCCACCAGACTCGACAGGGGGCGACTCAGCTATGGCTACACCTTC.

V usage is TRBV30 and J usage is TRBJ1-2, with 9 bases lining up with TRBD1. The CDR3 spans 13 residues. Germline CDR1 reads GTSNPN; CDR2 reads SVGIG (reference sequence). With V trimmed by 4 bases and J by 4 bases, 4 bases remained unmatched. For the CDR3, the DNA is TGTGCCTGGACCCGGGGACAGGGCTATGGCTACACCTTC. This translates into CAWTRGQGYGYTF.

This rearrangement joins TRBV5-4 to TRBJ1-6, with 9 bases lining up with TRBD1. V dropped 3 bases and J dropped 5; count of bases not matched to a gene: 6. The length of the CDR3 is 16 residues. The germline gives CDR1 SGHNT, CDR2 YYREEE (reference sequence). Here the CDR3 reads CASSSKDRGNNSPLHF. CDR3 nucleotide sequence: TGTGCCAGCAGCTCAAAGGACAGGGGAAATAATTCACCCCTCCACTTT.

J is TRBJ2-7 and V is TRBV5-1, with 9 bases aligning to TRBD2. CDR1 and CDR2 from the germline V gene are SGHRS and YFSETQ. This CDR3 comprises 14 residues. V shed 4 bases, J shed 7 bases, and the junction held 9 bases outside the gene matches. In nucleotides, the CDR3 is TGCGCCAGCAGCCCCATTGCGGGAGGGAGAGAGCAGTACTTC. This translates into CASSPIAGGREQYF.

The V gene is TRBV4-3, the J gene TRBJ2-3, with a tentative D call TRBD2 (6 bases). Trimming cost V 4 bases and J 1 base, with 15 bases left between them. Germline CDR1 LGHNA, CDR2 YSLEER. The CDR3 has 16 amino acids. CDR3 sequence: CASSPFVASGTDTQYF. In DNA, the CDR3 is TGCGCCAGCAGCCCCTTCGTCGCTAGCGGCACAGATACGCAGTATTTT.

This clone was observed a few times. The CDR3 DNA reads TGTGCCAGCAGTTATTGGTCCCTAGCGGGAGGGGCTTCCTACAATGAGCAGTTCTTC. Translated, it gives CASSYWSLAGGASYNEQFF. The chain links TRBV6-2 or TRBV6-3 to TRBJ2-1, with 12 nucleotides matching TRBD2. The CDR3 consists of 19 residues. With 3 bases clipped from V and 1 base from J, the junction kept 10 bases outside the gene matches. Germline lookup yields CDR1 MNHEY and CDR2 SVGEGT.

The chain couples TRBV10-1 to TRBJ1-6, with 9 bases lining up with TRBD1. CDR1 WNHNN and CDR2 SYGVQD come from the germline V gene (reference sequence). Trimming cost V 2 bases and J 4 bases; bases outside gene matches: 0. The CDR3 runs to 15 residues. DNA for the CDR3: TGCGCCAGCAGTGAGGGACAGGGGTATAATTCACCCCTCCACTTT. Amino acid sequence: CASSEGQGYNSPLHF.

This chain joins TRBV6-2 or TRBV6-3 and TRBJ1-5, with TRBD1 as a possible D gene (5 bases). Germline CDR1 reads MNHEY; CDR2 reads SVGEGT. The CDR3 runs 16 residues. V dropped 0 bases and J dropped 1 base, with 10 bases sitting between them. CDR3 in DNA: TGTGCCAGCAGTTACTCCAGGGTTGGAAGCAATCAGCCCCAGCATTTT. Its translation: CASSYSRVGSNQPQHF.

On this clone itself: Other DNA sequences in this specimen translate into the identical CDR3. The V and J genes are TRBV5-1 and TRBJ1-5; TRBD1 is a possible D gene (6 bases). V lost 3 bases and J 2 bases, leaving 9 bases between the germline ends. The CDR3 totals 14 residues. Germline CDR1 reads SGHRS; CDR2 reads YFSETQ. The CDR3: CASSSRGGNQPQHF. CDR3 nucleotides: TGCGCCAGCAGCTCCAGGGGCGGCAATCAGCCCCAGCATTTT. Using reference TRBV5-1 and TRBJ1-5 for the parts outside the CDR3, the full variable domain is KAGVTQTPRYLIKTRGQQVTLSCSPISGHRSVSWYQQTPGQGLQFLFEYFSETQRNKGNFPGRFSGRQFSNSRSEMNVSTLELGDSALYLCASSSRGGNQPQHFGDGTRLSIL.

The V and J genes are TRBV27 and TRBJ2-7, with TRBD2 identical over 7 bases. The V segment lost 2 bases and the J segment 7 bases; nucleotides outside the gene matches: 5. Germline V CDR1 and CDR2: MNHEY, SMNVEV (reference sequence). The CDR3 spans 13 residues. CDR3 sequence (DNA): TGTGCCAGCAGTTTAACTTTGGGGGGGGAGCAGTACTTC. Translation gives CASSLTLGGEQYF.

The count of this clone is one. This rearrangement joins TRBV29-1 to TRBJ1-1; a weak D match, TRBD1 (5 bases). In germline, CDR1 is SQVTM, CDR2 ANQGSEA. The CDR3 sequence is 13 residues long. V lost 6 bases and J lost 5, with 16 bases in between. The CDR3 DNA sequence: TGCAGCGTCACGGGGAACGGGGGGACTGAAGCTTTCTTT. This encodes CSVTGNGGTEAFF.

A few counts support this clone. V and J are TRBV19 and TRBJ1-1; 9 nucleotides agree with TRBD1. V was clipped by 6 bases and J by 0 bases; unmatched bases: 2. This CDR3 comprises 14 residues. Germline loops: CDR1 LNHDA, CDR2 SQIVND (reference sequence). The CDR3 DNA is TGTGCCAGTAGGACAGGGGGACTGAACACTGAAGCTTTCTTT. Translation: CASRTGGLNTEAFF.

This clone was picked up a small number of times. In the same sample, other DNA sequences code for this CDR3. V is TRBV7-2 and J is TRBJ1-4, with 7 bases aligning to TRBD1. The CDR3 totals 15 residues. Germline V lookup: CDR1 SGHTA, CDR2 FQGNSA. Unmatched junction bases numbered 3, after V lost 1 base and J lost 4 bases. For the CDR3, the DNA is TGTGCCAGCAGCTTAGGGGCAGGGGGTAATGAAAAACTGTTTTTT. It yields the protein CASSLGAGGNEKLFF.

This chain uses TRBV11-2 with TRBJ2-1; 12 bases agree with TRBD1. The germline V gene has CDR1 SGHAT and CDR2 FQNNGV. The CDR3 is 19 amino acids. The trim removed 4 bases at V and 1 base at J, leaving 11 bases unmatched. The CDR3 loop is CASSSVVPGQGASYNEQFF. The CDR3, as DNA: TGTGCCAGCAGCTCTGTTGTCCCGGGACAGGGGGCTTCCTACAATGAGCAGTTCTTC.

The chain combines TRBV7-2 with TRBJ2-1; TRBD2 agrees at 7 bases. The V and J ends lost 4 bases and 6 bases, in that order; junction bases with no gene match: 9. CDR1 is SGHTA, CDR2 FQGNSA, per germline. There are 15 residues in the CDR3. The CDR3 DNA is TGTGCCAGCAGCTCGAGCGGGATGGCGGGCAATGAGCAGTTCTTC. This sequence encodes CASSSSGMAGNEQFF.

The chain is built from TRBV28 and TRBJ1-4; D not certain. The germline V and J ends were trimmed by 3 bases and 0 bases, with 11 bases remaining between them. CDR3 length equals 16 residues. Germline V lookup: CDR1 MDHEN, CDR2 SYDVKM. CDR3 sequence (DNA): TGTGCCAGCAGTTTTTCCAGTCCCGCAACTAATGAAAAACTGTTTTTT. Its translation: CASSFSSPATNEKLFF. The variable domain in full, completed from reference TRBV28 and TRBJ1-4, reads DVKVTQSSRYLVKRTGEKVFLECVQDMDHENMFWYRQDPGLGLRLIYFSYDVKMKEKGDIPEGYSVSREKKERFSLILESASTNQTSMYLCASSFSSPATNEKLFFGSGTQLSVL.

A note on this clone: Sequence at one end of the junction differs from germline and may be a read error. The CDR3 loop is CASIEAGDGTYNEQFF. The CDR3 region has the DNA TGTGCCAGCATTGAAGCGGGAGATGGGACCTACAATGAGCAGTTCTTC. The V gene is TRBV6-1, the J gene TRBJ2-1; 8 bases fit TRBD2. Germline loops: CDR1 MNHNS, CDR2 SASEGT. The CDR3 runs 16 residues.